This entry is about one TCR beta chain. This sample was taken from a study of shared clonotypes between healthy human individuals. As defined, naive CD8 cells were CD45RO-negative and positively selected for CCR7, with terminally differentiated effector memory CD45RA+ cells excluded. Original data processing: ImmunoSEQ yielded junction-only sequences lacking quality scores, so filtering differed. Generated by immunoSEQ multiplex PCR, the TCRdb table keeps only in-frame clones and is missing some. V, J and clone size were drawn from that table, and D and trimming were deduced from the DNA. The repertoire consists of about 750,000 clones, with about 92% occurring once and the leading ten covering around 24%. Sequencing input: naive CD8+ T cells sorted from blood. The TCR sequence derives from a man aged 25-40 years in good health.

The CDR3 bases are TGCGCCAGCAGCCCGATCACCCAGGGTCTGAGTAATGAAAAACTGTTTTTT. Translating gives CASSPITQGLSNEKLFF. The gene calls are TRBV4-1 and TRBJ1-4, with D perhaps matching TRBD1 (5 bases). Germline V gene sequence: CDR1 MGHRA, CDR2 YSYEKL. The CDR3 is 17 residues long. V was cut by 4 bases and J by 4 bases, with 19 bases left in between.